These T cell receptor beta chains were read from a single sample in a study of blood T cell repertoires in COVID-19. The data were produced by immunoSEQ multiplex PCR, yet TCRdb's version contains in-frame clones alone and is incomplete. The data show roughly 40,000 clones, around nine tenths seen once. Sequenced sample: peripheral blood. The origin of the receptors is a human donor in a cohort sampled during active COVID-19. Each CDR3 is given with its conserved first and last residue. Fields, in order: clone size, J gene, D gene, V gene, CDR3 DNA, CDR3 protein. D genes are given only for firm matches. A row's size may be missing; if present it is once, few, many or a size class.

medium-sized,TRBJ2-7,TRBD2,TRBV4-2,TGTGCCAGCAGCCAAGATATAACTAGCGGGAGTCACGAGCAGTACTTC,CASSQDITSGSHEQYF
-,TRBJ2-1,-,TRBV18,TGTGCCAGCTCACCGGATATTTCGGGTGAGCAGTTCTTC,CASSPDISGEQFF
-,TRBJ2-7,TRBD1,TRBV4-3,TGCGCCAGCAGCCAGGATACAGGGGGACTCTCCTACGAGCAGTACTTC,CASSQDTGGLSYEQYF
-,TRBJ1-1,TRBD1,TRBV11-1,TGTGCCAGCGGGGACAGGGTAAACACTGAAGCTTTCTTT,CASGDRVNTEAFF
once,TRBJ1-2,-,TRBV29-1,TGCAGCGTTGAAGTCAGGGGCGCGAATGGCTACACCTTC,CSVEVRGANGYTF
-,TRBJ2-3,TRBD2,TRBV7-2,TGTGCCAGCAGCTTGAAGAGCGGGAGTGGGACAGATACGCAGTATTTT,CASSLKSGSGTDTQYF
-,TRBJ2-7,-,TRBV5-6,TGTGCCAGCAGCCCCGGACATACCTACGAGCAGTACTTC,CASSPGHTYEQYF
-,TRBJ2-7,TRBD1,TRBV5-3,TGTGCTACGACACCCGGGACAGGACCACCTCCTAACTACGAGCAGTACTTC,CATTPGTGPPPNYEQYF
-,TRBJ2-1,TRBD2,TRBV4-2,TGTGCCAGCAGCCAAGATCCCAGCGGGGGGTACAATGAGCAGTTCTTC,CASSQDPSGGYNEQFF
-,TRBJ1-6,TRBD1,TRBV6-2/TRBV6-3,TGTGCCAGCAGTCGGGACAGGGAGTCACCCCTCCACTTT,CASSRDRESPLHF
-,TRBJ2-3,TRBD2,TRBV3-1/TRBV3-2,TGTGCCAGCAGGACTAGCGGGGGGGCAGATACGCAGTATTTT,CASRTSGGADTQYF
once,TRBJ2-1,TRBD2,TRBV7-3,TGTGCCAGCAGCTTATTTGGCGGGGGGGCCTCGGATGAGCAGTTCTTC,CASSLFGGGASDEQFF
-,TRBJ1-1,-,TRBV5-1,TGCGCCAGCAGCCCGGCACAGGGTGAGTCTTTCTTT,CASSPAQGESFF
-,TRBJ1-5,-,TRBV11-2,TGTGCCAGCAGCTTAGGTTTCGGTCAGCCCCAGCATTTT,CASSLGFGQPQHF
-,TRBJ2-1,TRBD1,TRBV28,TGTGCCAGCAGTCGACCGGACAGGGGGAGGAATGAGCAGTTCTTC,CASSRPDRGRNEQFF
-,TRBJ1-6,-,TRBV30,TGTGCCTGGACGCGGGGTCCACCTTATAATTCACCCCTCCACTTT,CAWTRGPPYNSPLHF
-,TRBJ1-5,-,TRBV19,TGTGCCAGTAGTATAGATATCCAGGGAAATCAGCCCCAGCATTTT,CASSIDIQGNQPQHF
-,TRBJ1-1,TRBD1,TRBV30,TGTGCCTGGGAGATGGGACAGGCAAACACTGAAGCTTTCTTT,CAWEMGQANTEAFF
-,TRBJ2-1,-,TRBV5-4,TGTGCCAGCAGCTTGGAAACGGGATCCTACAATGAGCAGTTCTTC,CASSLETGSYNEQFF